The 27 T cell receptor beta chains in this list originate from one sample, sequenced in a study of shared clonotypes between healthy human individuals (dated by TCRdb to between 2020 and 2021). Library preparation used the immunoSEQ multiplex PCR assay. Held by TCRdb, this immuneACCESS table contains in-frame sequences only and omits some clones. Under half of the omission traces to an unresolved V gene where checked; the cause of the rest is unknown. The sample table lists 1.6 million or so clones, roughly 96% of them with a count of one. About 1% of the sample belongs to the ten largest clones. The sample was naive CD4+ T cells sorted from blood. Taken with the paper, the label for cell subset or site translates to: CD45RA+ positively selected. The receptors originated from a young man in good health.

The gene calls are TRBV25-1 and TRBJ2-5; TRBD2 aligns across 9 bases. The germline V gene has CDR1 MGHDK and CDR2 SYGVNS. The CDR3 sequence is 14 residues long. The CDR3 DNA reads TGTGCGACTGGCGGGAGGGTGATCCAAGAGACCCAGTACTTC. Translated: CATGGRVIQETQYF.

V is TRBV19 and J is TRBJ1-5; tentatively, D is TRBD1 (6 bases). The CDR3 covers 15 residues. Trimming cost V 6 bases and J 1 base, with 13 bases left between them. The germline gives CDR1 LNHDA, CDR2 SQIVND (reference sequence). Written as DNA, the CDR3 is TGTGCCAGTAGAGCAGTGGGGGCGAGCAATCAGCCCCAGCATTTT. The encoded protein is CASRAVGASNQPQHF.

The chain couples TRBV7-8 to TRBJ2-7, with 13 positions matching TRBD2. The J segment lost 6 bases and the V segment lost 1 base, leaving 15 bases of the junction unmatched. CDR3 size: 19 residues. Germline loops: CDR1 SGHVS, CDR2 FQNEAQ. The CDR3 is CASSLGGQGLAGPSVEQYF. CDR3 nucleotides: TGTGCCAGCAGCTTAGGGGGTCAGGGACTAGCGGGACCTTCAGTCGAGCAGTACTTC.

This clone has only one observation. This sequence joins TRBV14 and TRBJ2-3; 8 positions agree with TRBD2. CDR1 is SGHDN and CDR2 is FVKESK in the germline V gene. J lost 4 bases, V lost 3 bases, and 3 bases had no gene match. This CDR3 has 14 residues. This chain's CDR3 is CASSHSGMPDTQYF. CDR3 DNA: TGTGCCAGCAGCCATAGCGGGATGCCAGATACGCAGTATTTT.

The CDR3 is CASGRSSYEQYF. In DNA form, the CDR3 reads TGTGCCAGCGGACGAAGCTCCTACGAGCAGTACTTC. V usage is TRBV6-5 and J usage is TRBJ2-7; no firm D call. This CDR3 is built from 12 residues. Germline V gives CDR1 MNHEY, CDR2 SVGAGI. Trimming cost V 8 bases and J 0 bases, with 8 bases left between them.

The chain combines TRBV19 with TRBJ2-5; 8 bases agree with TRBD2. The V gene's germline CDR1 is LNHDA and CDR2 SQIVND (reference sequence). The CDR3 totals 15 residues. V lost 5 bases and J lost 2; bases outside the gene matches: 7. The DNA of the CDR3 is TGTGCCAGTAGTCGGGTAGCGGGGACTCAAGAGACCCAGTACTTC. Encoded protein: CASSRVAGTQETQYF.

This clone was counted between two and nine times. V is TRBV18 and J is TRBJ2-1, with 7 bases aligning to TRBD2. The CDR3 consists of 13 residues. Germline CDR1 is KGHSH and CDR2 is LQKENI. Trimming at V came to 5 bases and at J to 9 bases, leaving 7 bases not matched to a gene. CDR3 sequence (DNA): TGTGCCAGCTCAAGGGGCGGGAGAGGTGAGCAGTTCTTC. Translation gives CASSRGGRGEQFF.

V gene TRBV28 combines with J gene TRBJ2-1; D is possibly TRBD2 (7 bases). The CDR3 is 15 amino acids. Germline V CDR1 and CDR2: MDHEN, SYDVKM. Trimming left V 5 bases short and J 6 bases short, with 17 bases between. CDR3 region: CASSEGGAKINEQFF. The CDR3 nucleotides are TGTGCCAGCAGTGAGGGGGGGGCAAAGATCAATGAGCAGTTCTTC.

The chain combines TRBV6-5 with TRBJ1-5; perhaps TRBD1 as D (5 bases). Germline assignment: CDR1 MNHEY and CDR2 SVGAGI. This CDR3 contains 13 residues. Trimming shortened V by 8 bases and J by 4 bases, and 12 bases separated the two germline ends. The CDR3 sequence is CASGGVGNQPQHF. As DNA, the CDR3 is TGTGCCAGCGGGGGAGTTGGAAATCAGCCCCAGCATTTT.

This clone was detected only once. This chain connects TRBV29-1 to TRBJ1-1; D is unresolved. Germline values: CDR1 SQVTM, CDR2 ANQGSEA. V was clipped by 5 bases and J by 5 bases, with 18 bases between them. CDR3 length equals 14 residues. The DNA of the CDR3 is TGCAGCGTTAGTGAGCCGGACCGGTCGACTGAAGCTTTCTTT. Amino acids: CSVSEPDRSTEAFF.

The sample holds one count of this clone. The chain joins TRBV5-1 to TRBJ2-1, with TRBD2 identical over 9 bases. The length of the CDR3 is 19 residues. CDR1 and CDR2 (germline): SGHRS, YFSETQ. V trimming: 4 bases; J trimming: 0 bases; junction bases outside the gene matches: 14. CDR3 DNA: TGCGCCAGCAGCCCTTCCCTAGCGGGGATTGGACCCTCCTACAATGAGCAGTTCTTC. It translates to CASSPSLAGIGPSYNEQFF.

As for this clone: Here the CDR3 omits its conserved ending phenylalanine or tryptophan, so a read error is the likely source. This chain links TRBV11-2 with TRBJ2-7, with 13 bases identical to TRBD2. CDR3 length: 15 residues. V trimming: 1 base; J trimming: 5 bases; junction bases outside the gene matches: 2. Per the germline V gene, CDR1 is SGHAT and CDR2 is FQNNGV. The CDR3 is CASSLGTSGSHEQYL. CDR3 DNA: TGTGCCAGCAGCTTAGGGACTAGCGGGAGCCACGAGCAGTACCTC.

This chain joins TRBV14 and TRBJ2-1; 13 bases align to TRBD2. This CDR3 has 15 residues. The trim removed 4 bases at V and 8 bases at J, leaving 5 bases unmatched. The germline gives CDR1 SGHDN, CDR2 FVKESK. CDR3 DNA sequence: TGTGCCAGCAGCCTGCGGACTAGCGGGAGATATGAGCAGTTCTTC. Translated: CASSLRTSGRYEQFF. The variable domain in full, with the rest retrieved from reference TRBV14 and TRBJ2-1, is EAGVTQFPSHSVIEKGQTVTLRCDPISGHDNLYWYRRVMGKEIKFLLHFVKESKQDESGMPNNRFLAERTGGTYSTLKVQPAELEDSGVYFCASSLRTSGRYEQFFGPGTRLTVL.

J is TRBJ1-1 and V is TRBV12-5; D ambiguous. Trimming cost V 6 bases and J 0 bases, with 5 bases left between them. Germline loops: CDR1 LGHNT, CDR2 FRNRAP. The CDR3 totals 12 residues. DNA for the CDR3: TGTGCTAGTGGACGGTTGAACACTGAAGCTTTCTTT. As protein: CASGRLNTEAFF.

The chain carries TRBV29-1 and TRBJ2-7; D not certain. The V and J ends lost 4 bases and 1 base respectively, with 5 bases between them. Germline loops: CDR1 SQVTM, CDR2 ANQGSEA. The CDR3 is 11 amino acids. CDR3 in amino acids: CSVVLSYEQYF. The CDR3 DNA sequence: TGCAGCGTTGTACTGTCCTACGAGCAGTACTTC.

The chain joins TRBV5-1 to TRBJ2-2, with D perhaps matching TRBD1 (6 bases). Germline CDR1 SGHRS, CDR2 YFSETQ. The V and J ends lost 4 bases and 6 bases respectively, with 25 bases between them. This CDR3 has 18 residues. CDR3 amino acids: CASSLWDKTRGIPGELFF. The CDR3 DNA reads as TGCGCCAGCAGCCTATGGGACAAAACGAGGGGAATACCCGGGGAGCTGTTTTTT.

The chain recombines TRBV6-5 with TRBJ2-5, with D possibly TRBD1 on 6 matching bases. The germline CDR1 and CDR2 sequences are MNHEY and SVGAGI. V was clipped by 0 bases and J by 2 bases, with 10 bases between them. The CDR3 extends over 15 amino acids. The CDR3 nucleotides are TGTGCCAGCAGTTACTCGCTTGGACAGCAAGAGACCCAGTACTTC. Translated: CASSYSLGQQETQYF.

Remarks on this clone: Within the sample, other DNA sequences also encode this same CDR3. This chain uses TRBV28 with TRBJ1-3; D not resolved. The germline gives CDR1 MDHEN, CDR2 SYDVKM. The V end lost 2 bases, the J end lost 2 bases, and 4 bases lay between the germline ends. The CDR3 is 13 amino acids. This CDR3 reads CASSLRAGNTIYF. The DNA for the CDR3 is TGTGCCAGCAGTTTAAGGGCTGGAAACACCATATATTTT. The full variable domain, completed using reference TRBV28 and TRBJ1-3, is DVKVTQSSRYLVKRTGEKVFLECVQDMDHENMFWYRQDPGLGLRLIYFSYDVKMKEKGDIPEGYSVSREKKERFSLILESASTNQTSMYLCASSLRAGNTIYFGEGSWLTVV.

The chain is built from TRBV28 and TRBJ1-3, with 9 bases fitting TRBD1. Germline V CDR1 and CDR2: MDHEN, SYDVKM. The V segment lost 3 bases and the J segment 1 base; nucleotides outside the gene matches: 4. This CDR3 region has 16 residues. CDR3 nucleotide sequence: TGTGCCAGCAGTTTGGGGACAGGGATTTCTGGAAACACCATATATTTT. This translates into CASSLGTGISGNTIYF.

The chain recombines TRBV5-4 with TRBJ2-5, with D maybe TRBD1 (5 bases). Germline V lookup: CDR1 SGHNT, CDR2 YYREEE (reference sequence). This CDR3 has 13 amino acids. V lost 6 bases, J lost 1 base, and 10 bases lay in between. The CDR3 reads CASTTQGQETQYF. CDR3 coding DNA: TGTGCCAGCACCACCCAGGGCCAAGAGACCCAGTACTTC.

CDR3 amino acids: CASSPQVAANNEQFF. The CDR3 DNA is TGTGCCAGCTCACCCCAGGTAGCGGCTAACAATGAGCAGTTCTTC. The chain is built from TRBV18 and TRBJ2-1; possibly TRBD2 for D (6 bases). In germline, CDR1 is KGHSH, CDR2 LQKENI. The CDR3 spans 15 residues. Trimming removed 3 bases at V and 5 bases at J, with 14 bases between. The variable domain in full, with the rest retrieved from reference TRBV18 and TRBJ2-1, is NAGVMQNPRHLVRRRGQEARLRCSPMKGHSHVYWYRQLPEEGLKFMVYLQKENIIDESGMPKERFSAEFPKEGPSILRIQQVVRGDSAAYFCASSPQVAANNEQFFGPGTRLTVL.

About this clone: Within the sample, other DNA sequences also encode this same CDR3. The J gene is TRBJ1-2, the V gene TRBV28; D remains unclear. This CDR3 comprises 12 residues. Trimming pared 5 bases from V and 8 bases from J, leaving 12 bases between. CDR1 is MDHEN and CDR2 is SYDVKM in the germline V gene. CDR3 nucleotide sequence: TGTGCCAGCAGTCCTGGACTAGGGGGCTACACCTTC. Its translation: CASSPGLGGYTF.

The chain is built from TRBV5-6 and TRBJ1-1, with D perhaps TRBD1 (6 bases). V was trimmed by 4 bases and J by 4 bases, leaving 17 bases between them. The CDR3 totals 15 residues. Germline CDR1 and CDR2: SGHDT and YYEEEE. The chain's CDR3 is CASSAGGFGGTEAFF. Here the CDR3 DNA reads TGTGCCAGCAGCGCGGGGGGCTTCGGTGGCACTGAAGCTTTCTTT.

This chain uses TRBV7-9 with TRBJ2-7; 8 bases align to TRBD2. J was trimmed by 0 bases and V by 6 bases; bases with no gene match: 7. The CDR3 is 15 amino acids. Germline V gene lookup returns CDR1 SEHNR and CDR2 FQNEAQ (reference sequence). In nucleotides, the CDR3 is TGTGCCAGCAGATTAACTAGCGGAAGCTCCTACGAGCAGTACTTC. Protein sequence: CASRLTSGSSYEQYF.

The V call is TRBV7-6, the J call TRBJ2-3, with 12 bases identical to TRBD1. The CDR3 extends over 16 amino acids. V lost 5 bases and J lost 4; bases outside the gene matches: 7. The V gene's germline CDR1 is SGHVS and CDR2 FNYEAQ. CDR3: CASSRGTGGFSDTQYF. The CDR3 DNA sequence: TGTGCCAGCAGCCGGGGGACAGGGGGCTTCTCAGATACGCAGTATTTT.

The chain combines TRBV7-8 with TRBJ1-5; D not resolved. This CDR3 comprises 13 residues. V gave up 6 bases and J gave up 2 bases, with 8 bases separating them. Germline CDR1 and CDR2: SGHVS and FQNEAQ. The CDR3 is CASSTDRNQPQHF. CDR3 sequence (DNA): TGTGCCAGCAGTACAGACCGCAATCAGCCCCAGCATTTT.

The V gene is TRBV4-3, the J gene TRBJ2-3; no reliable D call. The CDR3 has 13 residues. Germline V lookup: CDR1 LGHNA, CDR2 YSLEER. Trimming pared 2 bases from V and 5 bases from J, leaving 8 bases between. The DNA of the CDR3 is TGCGCCAGCAGCCAAACCCCCGGAGATACGCAGTATTTT. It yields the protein CASSQTPGDTQYF.